This TCR beta chain was sequenced for a study of shared clonotypes between healthy human individuals. Study-wide results and caveats: About 5% of naive CD4 clonotypes were shared across a few donors. Sequencing depth was predicted to influence how clonotypes are shared among donors.

CDR1 is SGHTA and CDR2 is FQGNSA in the germline V gene. Trimming took off 5 bases at V and 7 bases at J, with 26 bases between the two ends. CDR3 length: 18 residues. In the case of this clone: Its antigen is not known.

Assay used: immunoSEQ multiplex PCR; TCRdb lists only in-frame clones, some missing. The sample has over 2 million clones, roughly 92% seen once. The healthy adult donors were HIV-negative and reported no recent acute infections or vaccinations. Source material: naive CD4+ T cells from PBMCs. The subset: CD45RA+ positively selected. The receptor's source is a man aged 18 to 35 in good health. Some clones in this sample may be carry-over from other donors' samples. V is TRBV7-2 and J is TRBJ2-2; D might be TRBD1 or TRBD2, each matching 7 bases. The CDR3 here is CASSPMITGRGRGGELFF. Here the CDR3 DNA reads TGTGCCAGCAGCCCGATGATTACGGGGAGGGGGCGTGGCGGGGAGCTGTTTTTT.